This is a list of T cell receptor beta chains from one sample in a study of blood T cell repertoires in COVID-19. Produced via immunoSEQ multiplex PCR; TCRdb's table is partial and in-frame only. The sample holds approximately 230,000 clones; 70% to 85% are singletons and the top ten take 15%. Sequenced input: PBMCs or T cells enriched from blood (not recorded which). Receptors originate from a man aged 35-49 years who had recovered from COVID-19. The CDR3 runs from the conserved cysteine through the conserved F or W. Each record gives: CDR3 length, J gene, V gene, D gene, clone size, CDR3 protein, CDR3 DNA. The D gene is left open where the match is weak. Where a row states a size, it is once, few, many or the class of an expanded clone; other rows omit it.

length: 13; J: TRBJ2-2; V: TRBV2; D: .; size: few; CDR3: CASNPGNTGELFF; DNA: TGTGCCAGCAACCCGGGGAACACCGGGGAGCTGTTTTTT
length: 15; J: TRBJ1-2; V: TRBV18; D: .; size: .; CDR3: CASSPGAGVSYGYTF; DNA: TGTGCCAGCTCACCAGGAGCAGGGGTCTCCTATGGCTACACCTTC
length: 15; J: TRBJ2-1; V: TRBV11-1; D: .; size: .; CDR3: CASSSRDSSYNEQFF; DNA: TGTGCCAGCAGCTCCCGTGATAGCTCCTACAATGAGCAGTTCTTC
length: 15; J: TRBJ1-2; V: TRBV4-1; D: .; size: .; CDR3: CASSQWNEGIGGYTF; DNA: TGCGCCAGCAGCCAGTGGAATGAGGGAATCGGCGGCTACACCTTC
length: 14; J: TRBJ1-1; V: TRBV5-1; D: TRBD1; size: .; CDR3: CASSWTGVNTEAFF; DNA: TGCGCCAGCAGCTGGACAGGGGTTAACACTGAAGCTTTCTTT
length: 14; J: TRBJ2-5; V: TRBV9; D: .; size: .; CDR3: CASSHGQPGQTQYF; DNA: TGTGCCAGCAGCCACGGCCAACCTGGGCAGACCCAGTACTTC
length: 17; J: TRBJ2-5; V: TRBV3-1/TRBV3-2; D: TRBD2; size: .; CDR3: CASSRGSGLAGKETQYF; DNA: TGTGCCAGCAGCCGAGGGTCGGGACTAGCGGGAAAAGAGACCCAGTACTTC
length: 16; J: TRBJ1-1; V: TRBV5-6; D: .; size: .; CDR3: CASSLRGLAMNTEAFF; DNA: TGTGCCAGCAGCTTGAGGGGGTTGGCCATGAACACTGAAGCTTTCTTT
length: 14; J: TRBJ1-2; V: TRBV4-1; D: .; size: .; CDR3: CASSQGAGTYGYTF; DNA: TGCGCCAGCAGCCAAGGGGCGGGTACCTATGGCTACACCTTC
length: 13; J: TRBJ1-5; V: TRBV18; D: .; size: .; CDR3: CASSPGGNQPQHF; DNA: TGTGCCAGCTCACCGGGGGGTAATCAGCCCCAGCATTTT
length: 13; J: TRBJ2-5; V: TRBV9; D: .; size: .; CDR3: CASSVHQEETQYF; DNA: TGTGCCAGCAGCGTACACCAGGAAGAGACCCAGTACTTC
length: 16; J: TRBJ1-6; V: TRBV28; D: TRBD1; size: .; CDR3: CASSLSGTGRVSPLHF; DNA: TGTGCCAGCAGTTTGAGCGGGACAGGGCGAGTTTCACCCCTCCACTTT
length: 16; J: TRBJ1-6; V: TRBV6-1; D: .; size: .; CDR3: CASSGWVRGGNSPLHF; DNA: TGTGCCAGCAGTGGATGGGTAAGGGGAGGTAATTCACCCCTCCACTTT
length: 15; J: TRBJ1-6; V: TRBV7-9; D: .; size: .; CDR3: CASSLSQGYNSPLHF; DNA: TGTGCCAGCAGCTTAAGTCAGGGGTACAATTCACCCCTCCACTTT
length: 18; J: TRBJ2-5; V: TRBV18; D: .; size: .; CDR3: CASSPTVAQGEGGETQYF; DNA: TGTGCCAGCTCACCAACCGTTGCACAAGGCGAAGGAGGAGAGACCCAGTACTTC
length: 16; J: TRBJ1-5; V: TRBV10-3; D: .; size: .; CDR3: CAISESGLIIHQPQHF; DNA: TGTGCCATCAGTGAGTCAGGACTAATTATTCATCAGCCCCAGCATTTT
length: 12; J: TRBJ1-5; V: TRBV6-5; D: .; size: few; CDR3: CASTTPGQPQHF; DNA: TGTGCCAGCACCACACCAGGTCAGCCCCAGCATTTT
length: 16; J: TRBJ1-6; V: TRBV3-1/TRBV3-2; D: .; size: .; CDR3: CASSQWFSQGNSPLHF; DNA: TGTGCCAGCAGCCAATGGTTTTCACAGGGTAATTCACCCCTCCACTTT
length: 14; J: TRBJ1-2; V: TRBV7-2; D: .; size: .; CDR3: CASSSRTGDYGYTF; DNA: TGTGCCAGCAGCTCGCGGACGGGAGACTATGGCTACACCTTC
length: 16; J: TRBJ1-4; V: TRBV14; D: .; size: .; CDR3: CASSQDRRSTNEKLFF; DNA: TGTGCCAGCAGCCAAGATCGGAGATCAACTAATGAAAAACTGTTTTTT
length: 11; J: TRBJ1-6; V: TRBV28; D: .; size: .; CDR3: CASSANSPLHF; DNA: TGTGCCAGCAGCGCTAACTCACCCCTCCACTTT
length: 15; J: TRBJ1-3; V: TRBV11-2; D: .; size: .; CDR3: CASSLASGTGNTIYF; DNA: TGTGCCAGCAGCTTAGCGAGCGGAACTGGAAACACCATATATTTT
length: 14; J: TRBJ1-6; V: TRBV6-5; D: .; size: .; CDR3: CASRGGPTNSPLHF; DNA: TGTGCCAGCAGGGGGGGACCGACGAATTCACCCCTCCACTTT
length: 13; J: TRBJ2-3; V: TRBV10-3; D: .; size: .; CDR3: CATRGSGWPTQYF; DNA: TGTGCCACCCGAGGGAGCGGGTGGCCCACGCAGTATTTT
length: 13; J: TRBJ2-7; V: TRBV11-3; D: .; size: .; CDR3: CASSQQGNYEQYF; DNA: TGTGCCAGCAGCCAACAGGGTAACTACGAGCAGTACTTC
length: 14; J: TRBJ1-1; V: TRBV28; D: .; size: once; CDR3: CASSLLDSRTEAFF; DNA: TGTGCCAGCAGTTTATTGGACTCCCGCACTGAAGCTTTCTTT
length: 14; J: TRBJ1-2; V: TRBV29-1; D: TRBD1; size: .; CDR3: CSVDLHRGNYGYTF; DNA: TGCAGCGTCGACCTACACAGGGGGAACTATGGCTACACCTTC
length: 16; J: TRBJ2-1; V: TRBV3-1/TRBV3-2; D: TRBD2; size: .; CDR3: CASSQEGISGRIEQFF; DNA: TGTGCCAGCAGCCAAGAGGGGATTAGCGGGAGAATTGAGCAGTTCTTC